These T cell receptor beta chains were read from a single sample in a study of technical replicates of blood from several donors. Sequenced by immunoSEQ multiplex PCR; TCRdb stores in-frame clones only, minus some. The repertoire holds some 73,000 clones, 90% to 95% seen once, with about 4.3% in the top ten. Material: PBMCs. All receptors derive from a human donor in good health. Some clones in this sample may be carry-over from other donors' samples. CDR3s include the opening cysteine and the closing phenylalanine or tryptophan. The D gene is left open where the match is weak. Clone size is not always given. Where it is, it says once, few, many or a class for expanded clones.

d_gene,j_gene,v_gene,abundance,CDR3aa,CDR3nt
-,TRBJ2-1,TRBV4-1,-,CASSRGGAVNEQFF,TGCGCCAGCAGCCGCGGCGGGGCGGTCAATGAGCAGTTCTTC
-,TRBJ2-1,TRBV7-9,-,CASSSAGQGKIEQFF,TGTGCCAGCAGCTCTGCAGGACAAGGGAAGATTGAGCAGTTCTTC
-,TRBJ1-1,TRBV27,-,CASSPRGGNTEAFF,TGTGCCAGCAGTCCCCGGGGGGGGAACACTGAAGCTTTCTTT
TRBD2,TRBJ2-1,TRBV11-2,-,CASSNGLAGFPSYNEQFF,TGTGCCAGCAGCAACGGACTAGCGGGATTTCCCTCCTACAATGAGCAGTTCTTC
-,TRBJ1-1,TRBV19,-,CASSRLQATEAFF,TGTGCCAGTAGCCGGCTACAGGCCACTGAAGCTTTCTTT
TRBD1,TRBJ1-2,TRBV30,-,CAWTGGSYDYGYTF,TGTGCCTGGACAGGGGGCAGTTATGACTATGGCTACACCTTC
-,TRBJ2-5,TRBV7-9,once,CASSDLGGREETQYF,TGTGCCAGCAGCGATCTAGGGGGTCGGGAAGAGACCCAGTACTTC
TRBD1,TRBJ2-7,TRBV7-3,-,CASSLAGQGGYEQYF,TGTGCCAGCAGCTTAGCAGGACAGGGGGGTTACGAGCAGTACTTC
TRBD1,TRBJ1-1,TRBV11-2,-,CASSLYQGVNTEAFF,TGTGCCAGCAGCTTATATCAGGGGGTCAACACTGAAGCTTTCTTT
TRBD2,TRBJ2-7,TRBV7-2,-,CASRTSGDYEQYF,TGTGCCAGCAGGACTAGCGGAGACTACGAGCAGTACTTC
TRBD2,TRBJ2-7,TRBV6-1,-,CASSAWTSGRAAISNEQYF,TGTGCCAGCAGTGCCTGGACTAGCGGGAGGGCGGCTATTTCTAACGAGCAGTACTTC
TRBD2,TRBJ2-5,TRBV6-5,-,CASSSGTSVRGETQYF,TGTGCCAGCAGTTCAGGGACTAGCGTGAGGGGAGAGACCCAGTACTTC
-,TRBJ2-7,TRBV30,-,CAWSRDIYEQYF,TGTGCCTGGAGTAGGGACATCTACGAGCAGTACTTC
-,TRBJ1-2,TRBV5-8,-,CASSSSFGGGTYGYTF,TGTGCCAGCAGCTCTTCATTCGGCGGGGGTACCTATGGCTACACCTTC
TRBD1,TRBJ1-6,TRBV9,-,CASSLDRGRAPLHF,TGTGCCAGCAGCCTTGACAGGGGAAGGGCACCCCTCCACTTT
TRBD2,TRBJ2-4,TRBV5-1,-,CASSSIYSGTQNIQYF,TGCGCCAGCAGCTCCATCTATAGCGGGACCCAAAACATTCAGTACTTC
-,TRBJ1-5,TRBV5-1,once,CASSLAGGQPQHF,TGCGCCAGCAGCTTGGCGGGGGGCCAGCCCCAGCATTTT
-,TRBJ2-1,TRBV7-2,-,CASSPSEGFNEQFF,TGTGCCAGCAGCCCGAGTGAGGGATTCAATGAGCAGTTCTTC
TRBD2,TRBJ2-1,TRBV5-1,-,CASSLGKGGRAEFF,TGCGCCAGCAGCTTGGGAAAGGGCGGGAGGGCCGAGTTCTTC
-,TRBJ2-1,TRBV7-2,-,CASSLVSGLASYNEQFF,TGTGCCAGCAGCTTAGTTTCGGGACTCGCCTCCTACAATGAGCAGTTCTTC
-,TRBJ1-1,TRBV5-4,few,CASSMGGANTEAFF,TGTGCCAGCTCTATGGGGGGAGCGAACACTGAAGCTTTCTTT
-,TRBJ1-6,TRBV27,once,CASSLGGSSPLHF,TGTGCCAGCAGCCTGGGGGGGTCTTCACCCCTCCACTTT
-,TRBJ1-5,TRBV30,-,CAWNGRNQPQHF,TGTGCCTGGAATGGGAGAAATCAGCCCCAGCATTTT